The rows below give T cell receptor beta chains drawn from one sample of a study of T cell repertoires in cytomegalovirus infection. These receptors are not linked to any known antigen. Using its own MiXCR run on the reads, TCRdb lists one record per CDR3 protein. The repertoire holds 650,000 to 900,000 distinct CDR3 sequences, with 25% to 30% as singletons. The input for sequencing was cultured CD8+ T cells from PBMCs, taken from culture after CMV antigen stimulation. Receptor source: a human donor in good health (CMV status not recorded). Some clones in this sample may be carry-over from other donors' samples. Each CDR3 is given with its conserved first and last residue. The D gene is left open where the match is weak. Clone size is shown for a subset of rows, as once, few, many or a class of expanded clone.

TRBJ1-1,TRBD1,TRBV5-1,few,TGCGCCAGCAGACTTGACAGGGGGGGTTGGACTGAAGCTTTCTTT,CASRLDRGGWTEAFF
TRBJ1-1,TRBD1,TRBV24-1,.,TGTGCCACCGGGACAGGGGGAACCACTGAAGCTTTCTTT,CATGTGGTTEAFF
TRBJ2-1,TRBD2,TRBV12-3/TRBV12-4,many,TGTGCCAGCAGTTTGCGGGGGGTCTACAATGAGCAGTTCTTC,CASSLRGVYNEQFF
TRBJ1-5,TRBD1,TRBV24-1,.,TGTGCCATAGGGACAGGGACGAATCAGCCCCAGCATTTT,CAIGTGTNQPQHF
TRBJ2-2,.,TRBV10-3,few,TGTGCCATCAGTGCGATCACCGGGGAGCTGTTTTTT,CAISAITGELFF
TRBJ1-5,.,TRBV12-3/TRBV12-4,.,TGTGCCAGCAGTCGATGGCCCACAGAGGATCCAAAGGGTAATCAGCCCCAGCATTTT,CASSRWPTEDPKGNQPQHF
TRBJ2-1,.,TRBV7-9,few,TGTGCCAGCAGCTTGGAGTATTCGTCATTCTACAATGAGCAGTTCTTC,CASSLEYSSFYNEQFF
TRBJ1-2,.,TRBV6-6,few,TGTGCCAGCAGTTACTCGGGAGCTGGTAACTATGGCTACACCTTC,CASSYSGAGNYGYTF
TRBJ2-2,TRBD2,TRBV4-1,once,TGCGCCAGCAGCCCCGGACTAGCGGGGGGGCGCGGGGAGCTGTTTTTT,CASSPGLAGGRGELFF
TRBJ1-2,TRBD1,TRBV7-6,.,TGTGCCAGCAGCTCCCCCAGGACAGGGAGAGATGGCTACACCTTC,CASSSPRTGRDGYTF
TRBJ2-2,.,TRBV11-1,many,TGTGCCAGCAGCTTAACAGGCGGGTCTGGGGAGCTGTTTTTT,CASSLTGGSGELFF
TRBJ1-1,.,TRBV27,.,TGTGCCAGCATCAGGGGCTCGAACACTGAAGCTTTCTTT,CASIRGSNTEAFF
TRBJ1-1,TRBD1,TRBV7-3,.,TGTGCCAGCAGCTTGGGCCTTGACCGGGACAGGGTCTCGAACACTGAAGCTTTCTTT,CASSLGLDRDRVSNTEAFF
TRBJ2-3,.,TRBV12-3/TRBV12-4,.,TGTGCCAGCAGCTTCTCAGGGGTGGCAGATACGCAGTATTTT,CASSFSGVADTQYF
TRBJ2-5,TRBD2,TRBV13,.,TGTGCCAGCAGCCCCGCCCGCGGGGGGATAGAGACCCAGTACTTC,CASSPARGGIETQYF
TRBJ2-2,.,TRBV7-4,few,TGTGCCAGCAGCTTAGCAGGGCAAGGGAACACCGGGGAGCTGTTTTTT,CASSLAGQGNTGELFF
TRBJ1-1,.,TRBV12-3/TRBV12-4,few,TGTGCCAGCAGTCCCCACTTAGAGGCTTTCTTT,CASSPHLEAFF
TRBJ2-2,TRBD2,TRBV2,few,TGTGCCGCTCTCTCGGGGGGTAGTCGGTCCCACTCACAGATCGGGGAGCTGTTTTTT,CAALSGGSRSHSQIGELFF
TRBJ2-1,.,TRBV4-1,few,TGCGCCAGCAGCGATCTGGGGACACCTTACAATGAGCAGTTCTTC,CASSDLGTPYNEQFF
TRBJ1-6,.,TRBV11-2,few,TGTGCCAGCCAGTGGGTGGGGTCAGATTCACCCCTCCACTTT,CASQWVGSDSPLHF
TRBJ2-7,.,TRBV12-3/TRBV12-4,many,TGTGCCAGCAGGGGGGCCGAAACTGCCTACGAGCAGTACTTC,CASRGAETAYEQYF
TRBJ1-1,.,TRBV7-4,.,TGTGCCAGCAGCCCAGGGGACGGAATGAACACTGAAGCTTTCTTT,CASSPGDGMNTEAFF
TRBJ1-3,TRBD1,TRBV5-6,few,TGTGCCAGCAGCAACTGGACAGGGGCGGAAAATTTT,CASSNWTGAENF
TRBJ1-5,.,TRBV12-3/TRBV12-4,many,TGTGCCAGCAGTTTAGCAGGTTACTACAGCCCCAATCAGCCCCAGCATTTT,CASSLAGYYSPNQPQHF
TRBJ2-1,.,TRBV7-6,few,TGTGCCAGCAGCTTAGAAGCGGTTACCTACAATGAGCAGTTCTTC,CASSLEAVTYNEQFF
TRBJ2-7,.,TRBV6-1,few,TGTGCCAGCAGTGAACCCACCCGAGGGGCGTACGAGCAGTACTTC,CASSEPTRGAYEQYF
TRBJ1-2,TRBD1,TRBV7-9,few,TGTGCCAGCAGCTTAGCAGGGACAGGGGACTATGGCTACACCTTC,CASSLAGTGDYGYTF
TRBJ2-1,.,TRBV11-2,.,TGTGCCAGCAGCTTAGATTCTCCAGAGCAGTTCTTC,CASSLDSPEQFF
TRBJ2-1,TRBD1,TRBV19,few,TGTGCCAGTAGTGTCCGGGACAGGGATGAGCAGTTCTTC,CASSVRDRDEQFF
TRBJ1-1,.,TRBV6-6,.,TGTGCCATCATCCGGGGCACTGAAGCTTTCTTT,CAIIRGTEAFF
TRBJ2-3,TRBD2,TRBV15,.,TGTGCCACCAGCAAGCGGGAGGCCACAGATACGCAGTATTTT,CATSKREATDTQYF
TRBJ1-1,.,TRBV19,few,TGTGCCAGTAGGGGTACAGGGAGTACTGAAGCTTTCTTT,CASRGTGSTEAFF
TRBJ1-5,TRBD1,TRBV19,.,TGTGCCAGTATTACAGGGGATAGCAATCAGCTTCAGCATTTT,CASITGDSNQLQHF
TRBJ1-1,.,TRBV19,.,TGTGCCAGTCGAGAACGGGGCAGGAACACTGAAGCTTTCTTT,CASRERGRNTEAFF
TRBJ2-1,.,TRBV27,few,TGTGCCAGCAGTCAACGGAACAATGAGCAGTTCTTC,CASSQRNNEQFF
TRBJ1-2,.,TRBV27,few,TGTGCCAGTCGGGACTACTATGGCTACACCTTC,CASRDYYGYTF
TRBJ2-1,TRBD2,TRBV20-1,many,TGCAGTGCTAGAGACCTAGCGGGAGTCTACAATGAGCAGTTCTTC,CSARDLAGVYNEQFF
TRBJ2-5,.,TRBV4-1,.,TGCGCCAGCAGCCAAGGGGGGAAACAAGAGACCCAGTACTTC,CASSQGGKQETQYF
TRBJ2-7,TRBD2,TRBV20-1,.,TGCAGTGCTAGAGATGATGGGGGGGGGATTTTCGAGCAGTACTTC,CSARDDGGGIFEQYF
TRBJ2-1,TRBD2,TRBV11-2,few,TGTGCCAGCAGCTTAGGGTATAGGACTAGCGGATACAATGAGCAGTTCTTC,CASSLGYRTSGYNEQFF
TRBJ2-7,TRBD1,TRBV29-1,few,TGCAGCGCCCAGCTGGGACAGGGGTACGAGCAGTACTTC,CSAQLGQGYEQYF
TRBJ1-2,.,TRBV7-2,many,TGTGCCAGCAATCTAGGGGCCCTCCCTCCCTTTGACTATGGCTACACCTTC,CASNLGALPPFDYGYTF
TRBJ2-7,.,TRBV7-6,.,TGTGCCAGCAGCTCCCGGGGGTTCCCCTACGAGCAGTACTTC,CASSSRGFPYEQYF
TRBJ2-1,.,TRBV11-1,.,TGTGCCAGCAGCTTAGTTTGGGGAGACTCCTACAATGAGCAGTTCTTC,CASSLVWGDSYNEQFF
TRBJ2-3,.,TRBV7-8,many,TGTGCCAGCAGCTTTCCTTATGCAGGGCCTAGCACAGATACGCAGTATTTT,CASSFPYAGPSTDTQYF
TRBJ2-1,TRBD2,TRBV7-3,.,TGTGCCAGCAGCCTAGGGCGGGGGGTGTTCGATGAGCAGTTCTTC,CASSLGRGVFDEQFF
TRBJ2-1,TRBD1,TRBV12-3/TRBV12-4,.,TGTGCCAGCAGTCGGTCCGGGACAGCCTACAATGAGCAGTTCTTC,CASSRSGTAYNEQFF
TRBJ1-1,.,TRBV5-5,.,TGTGCCAGCAGCTTAGAGGGCAACCTAAACACTGAAGCTTTCTTT,CASSLEGNLNTEAFF
TRBJ2-5,.,TRBV5-6,.,TGTGCCAGCAGCTTGGGACAATCCGAAGAGACCCAGTACTTC,CASSLGQSEETQYF
TRBJ1-4,TRBD1,TRBV5-5,.,TGTGCCAGCAGTCCTACAGGGGGGCCTAATGAAAAACTGTTTTTT,CASSPTGGPNEKLFF
TRBJ2-3,.,TRBV6-5,few,TGTGCCAGCAGTTACCTCGGATTTTCGCCAGATACGCAGTATTTT,CASSYLGFSPDTQYF
TRBJ2-5,.,TRBV10-2,.,TGCGCCAGCGGTCTTTCTGAAACCCAGTACTTC,CASGLSETQYF